This TCR beta chain stems from a study of blood T cell repertoires in COVID-19. Germline CDR1 KGHSH, CDR2 LQKENI. CDR3 length: 14 residues. The V gene end was trimmed by 3 bases and the J gene end by 6 bases; junction bases not matched to a gene: 4. The table came from immunoSEQ multiplex PCR; TCRdb's copy has only in-frame clones and leaves some out. The sample lists 390,000 or so clones, around 87% occurring once. This TCR was sampled from a young man with active or convalescent COVID-19. The genes are TRBV18 and TRBJ2-1, with TRBD2 identical over 8 bases. The specimen was peripheral blood. Written as DNA, the CDR3 is TGTGCCAGCTCACCTCCGGGAGGGTCCAATGAGCAGTTCTTC. This encodes CASSPPGGSNEQFF.